This passage covers 29 T cell receptor beta chains from one sample sequenced in a study of blood T cells in healthy people across ages. Then a second PCR, running roughly 7 to 11 cycles, was carried out with a sample-barcoded 5' primer and a J-beta primer mix. TCRdb analysed the 5' RACE reads with MiXCR anew, one entry per CDR3 protein. The sample consists of around 1,800,000 distinct CDR3 sequences, roughly 43% of them appearing once. The specimen sequenced was blood. The receptor source for this set is a human donor in good health.

This chain joins TRBV5-8 and TRBJ2-5, with D possibly TRBD1 on 6 matching bases. CDR1 SGHTS and CDR2 YDEGEE come from the germline V gene. V shed 9 bases and J shed 3 bases, with 24 bases lying between them. This CDR3 contains 16 residues. Written as DNA, the CDR3 is TGTGCCAACTATCAGGGGCGAGAGATTCTGGAAGAGACCCAGTACTTC. Translating it yields CANYQGREILEETQYF.

The chain joins TRBV12-3 or TRBV12-4 to TRBJ1-6; maybe TRBD1 (5 bases). V shed 4 bases and J shed 11 bases, with 18 bases lying between them. The CDR3 has 15 amino acids. DNA of the CDR3: TGTGCCAGCAGTTCGTTCCAGGGAGCGGGCGCACCCCTCCACTTT. Its protein product is CASSSFQGAGAPLHF.

This sequence joins TRBV20-1 and TRBJ2-1, with 10 bases that match TRBD1. The CDR3 contains 15 residues. Germline-derived CDR1 and CDR2 are DFQATT and SNEGSKA (reference sequence). The junction had 5 bases not matched to a gene; V was cut back by 0 bases and J by 6 bases. The CDR3 bases are TGCAGTGCTAGAGATCAGGGACAGGGGATCAATGAGCAGTTCTTC. Amino acids: CSARDQGQGINEQFF.

This chain connects TRBV7-8 to TRBJ1-1; 7 bases are a match to TRBD1. CDR1 and CDR2 (germline): SGHVS, FQNEAQ. The CDR3 runs to 15 residues. The V and J ends lost 5 bases and 5 bases, in that order; junction bases with no gene match: 11. The CDR3 here is CASSRTIQGLTEAFF. CDR3 in DNA: TGTGCCAGCAGCCGCACAATACAGGGGCTTACTGAAGCTTTCTTT.

The gene calls are TRBV6-4 and TRBJ2-4; D gene ambiguous. Gene TRBJ2-7 matches the end of the DNA better, so the J call may be wrong. The CDR3 runs to 14 residues. CDR1 MRHNA and CDR2 SNTAGT come from the germline V gene. The CDR3 loop is CASSGRMECYEQYF. In DNA form, the CDR3 reads TGTGCCAGCAGTGGACGAATGGAATGCTACGAGCAGTACTTC.

V is TRBV6-1 and J is TRBJ1-1, with D hard to call. Trimming took 2 bases from V and 0 from J, leaving 10 bases between them. The V gene's germline CDR1 is MNHNS and CDR2 SASEGT. CDR3 length: 15 residues. CDR3 loop: CASSEFLYLNTEAFF. In nucleotides, the CDR3 is TGTGCCAGCAGTGAATTTCTTTATTTGAACACTGAAGCTTTCTTT.

The chain employs TRBV12-3 or TRBV12-4 and TRBJ2-6; D not resolved. Trimming took off 4 bases at V and 1 base at J, with 14 bases between the two ends. This CDR3 contains 17 residues. The CDR3 coding sequence is TGTGCCAGCAGTTCCACCCTGGATATTTCTGGGGCCAACGTCCTGACTTTC. Amino acid sequence: CASSSTLDISGANVLTF.

A note on this clonotype: At one end the junction does not follow the germline gene, possibly because of a read error. V gene TRBV5-1 combines with J gene TRBJ2-3; 14 bases agree with TRBD2. CDR3 length: 19 amino acids. The V gene's germline CDR1 is SGHRS and CDR2 YFSETQ. This chain's CDR3 is CTSTLTSGGAQVGTDTQYF. CDR3 nucleotides: TGCACCAGCACCCTGACTAGCGGGGGGGCCCAGGTTGGCACAGATACGCAGTATTTT.

V gene TRBV6-5 combines with J gene TRBJ1-2; D unclear. Germline assignment: CDR1 MNHEY and CDR2 SVGAGI. V lost 2 bases to trimming and J lost 3 bases, with 7 bases between them. CDR3 length: 13 amino acids. The CDR3 protein is CASSYVGDYGYTF. The CDR3, as DNA: TGTGCCAGCAGTTACGTGGGAGACTATGGCTACACCTTC.

The chain links TRBV7-2 to TRBJ2-3, with D unclear. The CDR3 is 13 amino acids. The V gene's germline CDR1 is SGHTA and CDR2 FQGNSA. Trimming cost V 7 bases and J 5 bases, with 13 bases left between them. The CDR3 DNA is TGTGCCAGCAACCAACCGAACCTAGATACGCAGTATTTT. Its translation: CASNQPNLDTQYF.

This sequence joins TRBV7-6 and TRBJ2-5, with D possibly called TRBD1 or TRBD2 (6 bases each). TRBJ2-7 explains the end of the DNA better; the J call may be wrong. The CDR3 sequence is 17 residues long. CDR1 is SGHVS and CDR2 is FNYEAQ in the germline V gene. The CDR3 coding sequence is TGTGCCAGCAGCGATTGGGGGCTTGGGGGGTGCTCCTACGAGCAGTACTTC. This translates into CASSDWGLGGCSYEQYF.

V and J are TRBV10-2 and TRBJ2-2; the D is unclear. Germline-derived CDR1 and CDR2 are WSHSY and SAAADI. Trimming cost V 6 bases and J 1 base, with 12 bases left between them. This CDR3 has 15 amino acids. In DNA, the CDR3 is TGCGCCAGCAGCTTTACAGTCTTGAACACCGGGGAGCTGTTTTTT. Amino acids: CASSFTVLNTGELFF.

The chain joins TRBV28 to TRBJ1-2; 9 bases map to TRBD1. Looked up from germline, CDR1 is MDHEN and CDR2 is SYDVKM. The CDR3 has 15 residues. Trimming took 6 bases from V and 7 from J; bases not matched to a gene: 12. CDR3 nucleotide sequence: TGTGCCAGCAGCCCCCCACAGGGGGCAGGTTTTGGCTACACCTTC. It codes for CASSPPQGAGFGYTF.

Note on this clonotype: Germline and junction disagree at one end, which may indicate a read error. This sequence joins TRBV6-1 and TRBJ2-2; unclear D gene. Germline loops: CDR1 MNHNS, CDR2 SASEGT. This CDR3 spans 15 amino acids. Here the CDR3 DNA reads TGTGCTAGCAGTGAAGTGCGCAGCTACACCGGGGAGCTGTTTTTT. Translating it yields CASSEVRSYTGELFF.

The chain employs TRBV5-4 and TRBJ2-7; D remains unclear. The CDR3 runs to 16 residues. Germline V CDR1 and CDR2: SGHNT, YYREEE (reference sequence). The V end lost 4 bases, the J end lost 2 bases, and 19 bases lay between the germline ends. CDR3 nucleotides: TGTGCCAGCAGCACGGCACCGATCTGGCCCCCCTACGAGCAGTACTTC. Its translation is CASSTAPIWPPYEQYF.

The sample holds a few counts of this clonotype. The rearrangement links TRBV20-1 to TRBJ1-2; TRBD1 matches 9 bases. The germline V gene has CDR1 DFQATT and CDR2 SNEGSKA (reference sequence). The CDR3 contains 15 residues. V shed 3 bases, J shed 3 bases, and the junction held 8 bases outside the gene matches. CDR3 nucleotides: TGCAGTGCTAGTCCTCGACAGGGGGGATACTATGGCTACACCTTC. Amino acid sequence: CSASPRQGGYYGYTF.

This chain joins TRBV11-2 and TRBJ1-1; no reliable D call. Germline CDR1 reads SGHAT; CDR2 reads FQNNGV. The CDR3 consists of 13 residues. The ends were cut back, 1 base at V and 3 bases at J, with 6 bases in the middle. CDR3 protein: CASSLAVDTEAFF. The CDR3 nucleotides read TGTGCCAGCAGCTTAGCGGTGGACACTGAAGCTTTCTTT.

The V and J genes are TRBV12-3 or TRBV12-4 and TRBJ2-7, with 8 bases aligning to TRBD1. Trimming cost V 5 bases and J 2 bases; bases outside gene matches: 5. The length of the CDR3 is 14 residues. The CDR3 sequence is CASSRTGLTYEQYF. In nucleotides, the CDR3 is TGTGCCAGCAGTCGGACAGGGCTAACCTACGAGCAGTACTTC.

The V call is TRBV10-3, the J call TRBJ2-7; D is ambiguous. Germline V gene lookup returns CDR1 ENHRY and CDR2 SYGVKD. The CDR3 spans 13 residues. Trimming shortened V by 3 bases and J by 5 bases, and 11 bases separated the two germline ends. The CDR3 coding sequence is TGTGCCATCAGTGACTACGATGGGAACGAGCAGTACTTC. This encodes CAISDYDGNEQYF.

The DNA for the CDR3 is TGCGCCAGCAGCCATAATCAGGTTAGCAATCAGCCCCAGCATTTT. This gives the protein CASSHNQVSNQPQHF. The gene calls are TRBV4-1 and TRBJ1-5; no firm D call. This CDR3 region has 15 residues. Trimming stripped 3 bases from V and 0 bases from J, with 9 bases between. Germline CDR1 reads MGHRA; CDR2 reads YSYEKL.

This clonotype turned up a few times. The rearrangement joins TRBV15 to TRBJ2-5; D unresolved. Germline loops: CDR1 LNHNV, CDR2 YYDKDF (reference sequence). V lost 4 bases to trimming and J lost 7 bases, with 13 bases between them. The CDR3 totals 13 residues. The CDR3: CATSTYSGGTQYF. CDR3 in DNA: TGTGCCACCAGCACTTATTCCGGCGGGACCCAGTACTTC. Complete variable domain (other parts from reference TRBV15 and TRBJ2-5): DAMVIQNPRYQVTQFGKPVTLSCSQTLNHNVMYWYQQKSSQAPKLLFHYYDKDFNNEADTPDNFQSRRPNTSFCFLDIRSPGLGDTAMYLCATSTYSGGTQYFGPGTRLLVL.

This clonotype was detected a few times. The chain links TRBV6-2 or TRBV6-3 to TRBJ2-7; D is uncertain. This CDR3 is built from 14 residues. The V end was cut by 0 bases, the J end by 5 bases, with 11 bases between. Germline V gives CDR1 MNHEY, CDR2 SVGEGT. DNA of the CDR3: TGTGCCAGCAGTTACTCCCCCGGAAGCCACGAGCAGTACTTC. This gives the protein CASSYSPGSHEQYF.

A remark on this clonotype: Germline and junction disagree at one end, which may indicate a read error. This chain uses TRBV12-3 or TRBV12-4 with TRBJ2-2, with D perhaps TRBD2 (6 bases). This CDR3 has 14 amino acids. The CDR3 reads CASSTRGSTGERFF. The CDR3 DNA reads TGTGCCAGCAGTACACGGGGGAGCACCGGGGAGCGGTTTTTT.

This clonotype turned up a few times. For the CDR3, the DNA is TGCAGTGCTAGAGTTCAGGGGTCTGCCTACGAGCAGTACTTC. Protein product: CSARVQGSAYEQYF. The rearrangement uses TRBV20-1 and TRBJ2-7; TRBD1 might be the D (6 bases). Germline lookup yields CDR1 DFQATT and CDR2 SNEGSKA (reference sequence). Trimming took off 1 base at V and 2 bases at J, with 12 bases between the two ends. The length of the CDR3 is 14 residues.

V gene TRBV6-1 combines with J gene TRBJ1-1; D ambiguous. CDR1 is MNHNS and CDR2 is SASEGT in the germline V gene. Trimming removed 5 bases at V and 3 bases at J, with 16 bases between. The CDR3 has 15 amino acids. The CDR3: CASSKGSRWDTEAFF. The CDR3 coding sequence is TGTGCCAGCAGTAAGGGATCGAGGTGGGACACTGAAGCTTTCTTT.

The rearrangement links TRBV14 to TRBJ2-1, with no clear D. V was shortened by 1 base and J by 4 bases, with 17 bases between the two germline ends. CDR1 and CDR2 (germline): SGHDN, FVKESK. This CDR3 has 17 amino acids. CDR3 coding DNA: TGTGCCAGCAGCCAAGTATTTCTTCATGGGTCTTACAATGAGCAGTTCTTC. Encoded protein: CASSQVFLHGSYNEQFF.

This clonotype showed up just a few times. V and J are TRBV6-5 and TRBJ1-1; 10 positions match TRBD1. Trimming at V came to 6 bases and at J to 9 bases, leaving 16 bases not matched to a gene. The CDR3 extends over 16 amino acids. Germline assignment: CDR1 MNHEY and CDR2 SVGAGI. This CDR3 reads CASSQPPSTGGGKAFF. The CDR3 DNA reads TGTGCCAGCAGCCAACCTCCTTCGACAGGGGGCGGGAAAGCTTTCTTT.

This clonotype was counted only a few times. The V and J genes are TRBV6-1 and TRBJ2-6, with D unresolved. The length of the CDR3 is 15 residues. The V and J ends lost 2 bases and 3 bases respectively, with 8 bases between them. Per the germline V gene, CDR1 is MNHNS and CDR2 is SASEGT. CDR3 loop: CASSEPFGGANVLTF. DNA of the CDR3: TGTGCCAGCAGTGAACCTTTTGGTGGGGCCAACGTCCTGACTTTC.

This sequence joins TRBV4-3 and TRBJ1-2, with D possibly matching TRBD1 (6 bases). The V end lost 2 bases, the J end lost 2 bases, and 24 bases lay between the germline ends. CDR3 length equals 19 residues. Germline V gene data show CDR1 as LGHNA and CDR2 as YSLEER. CDR3 in DNA: TGCGCCAGCAGCCAATTCCAAAACCAAAACGTCGGGACAAACTATGGCTACACCTTC. Its protein product is CASSQFQNQNVGTNYGYTF.